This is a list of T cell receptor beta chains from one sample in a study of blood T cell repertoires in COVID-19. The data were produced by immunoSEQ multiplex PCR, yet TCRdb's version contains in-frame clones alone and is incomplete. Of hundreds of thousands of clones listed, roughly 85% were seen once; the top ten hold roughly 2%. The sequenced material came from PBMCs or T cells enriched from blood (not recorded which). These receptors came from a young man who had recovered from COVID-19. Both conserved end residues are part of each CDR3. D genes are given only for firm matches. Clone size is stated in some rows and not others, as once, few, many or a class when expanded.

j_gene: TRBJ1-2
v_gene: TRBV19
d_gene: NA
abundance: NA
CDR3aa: CASSIADRPLYGYTF
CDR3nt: TGTGCCAGTAGTATCGCTGACAGGCCCCTTTATGGCTACACCTTC

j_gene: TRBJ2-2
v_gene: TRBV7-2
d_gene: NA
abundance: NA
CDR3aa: CASSLDLGELFF
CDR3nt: TGTGCCAGCAGCTTAGATCTCGGGGAGCTGTTTTTT

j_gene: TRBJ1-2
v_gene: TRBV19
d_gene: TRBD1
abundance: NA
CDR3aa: CASSDRAGPGGYTF
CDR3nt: TGTGCCAGTAGTGACAGGGCGGGACCGGGTGGCTACACCTTC

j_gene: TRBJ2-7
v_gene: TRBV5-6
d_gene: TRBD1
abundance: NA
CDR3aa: CASSLFSTGGSYEQYF
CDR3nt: TGTGCCAGCAGCTTGTTTAGCACAGGGGGGTCCTACGAGCAGTACTTC

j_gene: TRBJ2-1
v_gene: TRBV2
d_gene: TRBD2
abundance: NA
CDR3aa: CASRTTTSGGNNEQFF
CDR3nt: TGTGCCAGCAGGACAACTACTAGCGGGGGAAACAATGAGCAGTTCTTC

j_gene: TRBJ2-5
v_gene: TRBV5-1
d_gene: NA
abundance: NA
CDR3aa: CASSTNSQETQYF
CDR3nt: TGCGCCAGCAGCACTAACTCCCAAGAGACCCAGTACTTC

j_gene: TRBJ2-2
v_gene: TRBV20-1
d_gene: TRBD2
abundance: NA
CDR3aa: CSASGSGGNTGELFF
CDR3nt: TGCAGTGCTAGTGGTAGCGGGGGAAACACCGGGGAGCTGTTTTTT

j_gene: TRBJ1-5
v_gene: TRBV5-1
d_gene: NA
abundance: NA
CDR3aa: CASSLQGSVGQPQHF
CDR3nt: TGCGCCAGCAGTTTGCAGGGGTCAGTAGGCCAGCCCCAGCATTTT

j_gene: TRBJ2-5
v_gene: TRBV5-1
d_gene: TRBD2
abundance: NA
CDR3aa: CASSLAGYQETQYF
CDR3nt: TGCGCCAGCAGTTTAGCGGGGTACCAAGAGACCCAGTACTTC

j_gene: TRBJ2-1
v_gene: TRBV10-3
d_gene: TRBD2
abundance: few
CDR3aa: CAISETSGGAGEQFF
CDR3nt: TGTGCCATCAGCGAGACTAGCGGGGGGGCCGGTGAGCAGTTCTTC

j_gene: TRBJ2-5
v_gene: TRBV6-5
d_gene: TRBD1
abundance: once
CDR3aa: CASRIQGAGETQYF
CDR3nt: TGTGCCAGCAGAATCCAGGGGGCAGGGGAGACCCAGTACTTC

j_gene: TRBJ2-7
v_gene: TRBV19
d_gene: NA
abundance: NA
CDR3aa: CASSIRDTSYEQYF
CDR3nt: TGTGCCAGTAGTATCCGGGACACCTCCTACGAGCAGTACTTC

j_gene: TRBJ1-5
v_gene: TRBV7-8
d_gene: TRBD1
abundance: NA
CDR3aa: CASSLVTGGNQPQHF
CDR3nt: TGTGCCAGCAGCTTAGTAACAGGGGGCAATCAGCCCCAGCATTTT

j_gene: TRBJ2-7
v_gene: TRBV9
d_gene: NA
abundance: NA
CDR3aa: CASSVMAERSYEQYF
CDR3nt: TGTGCCAGCAGCGTAATGGCAGAAAGGAGCTACGAGCAGTACTTC

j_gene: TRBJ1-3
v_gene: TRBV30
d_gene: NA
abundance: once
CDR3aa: CAWSVSRVLNTIYF
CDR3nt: TGTGCCTGGAGTGTCAGCAGGGTCTTAAACACCATATATTTT

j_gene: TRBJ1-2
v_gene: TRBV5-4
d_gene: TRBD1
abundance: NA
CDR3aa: CASSLLKGTGVTSGYGYTF
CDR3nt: TGTGCCAGCAGCTTGCTTAAGGGGACAGGGGTGACTTCGGGCTATGGCTACACCTTC

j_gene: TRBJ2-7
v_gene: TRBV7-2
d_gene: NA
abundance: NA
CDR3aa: CASSLQDLLGYEQYF
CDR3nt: TGTGCCAGCAGCCTCCAGGATTTATTGGGCTACGAGCAGTACTTC

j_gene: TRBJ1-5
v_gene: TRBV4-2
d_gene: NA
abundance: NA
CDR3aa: CASSPAGNQPQHF
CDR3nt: TGTGCCAGCAGCCCCGCCGGGAATCAGCCCCAGCATTTT

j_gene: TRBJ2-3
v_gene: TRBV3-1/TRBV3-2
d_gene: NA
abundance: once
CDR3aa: CASSLQADTQYF
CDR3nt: TGTGCCAGCAGCCTTCAGGCAGATACGCAGTATTTT

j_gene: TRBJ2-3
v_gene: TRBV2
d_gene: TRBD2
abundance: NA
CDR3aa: CASCRTSGLDTQYF
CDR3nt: TGTGCCAGCTGCCGGACTAGCGGGCTAGATACGCAGTATTTT

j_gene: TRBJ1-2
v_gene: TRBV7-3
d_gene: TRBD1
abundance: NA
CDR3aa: CASSEDRGRNNGYTF
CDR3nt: TGTGCCAGCAGCGAAGACAGGGGGCGCAATAATGGCTACACCTTC

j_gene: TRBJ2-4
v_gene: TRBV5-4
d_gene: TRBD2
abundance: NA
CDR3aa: CASSLGVGGDIQYF
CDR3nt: TGTGCCAGCAGCTTGGGCGTGGGGGGGGACATTCAGTACTTC

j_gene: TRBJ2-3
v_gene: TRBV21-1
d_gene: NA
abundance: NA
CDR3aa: CASSNHNRGGSDTQYF
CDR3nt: TGTGCCAGCAGCAATCATAACCGGGGGGGCAGCGATACGCAGTATTTT

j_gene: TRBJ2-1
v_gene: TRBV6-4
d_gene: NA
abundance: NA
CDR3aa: CASSEGAGVYNEQFF
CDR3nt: TGTGCCAGCAGTGAGGGGGCAGGGGTTTACAATGAGCAGTTCTTC

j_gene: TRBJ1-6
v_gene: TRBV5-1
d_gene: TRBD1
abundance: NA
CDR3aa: CASSLAGTVGTPLHF
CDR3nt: TGCGCCAGCAGCTTGGCGGGGACAGTTGGCACACCCCTCCACTTT

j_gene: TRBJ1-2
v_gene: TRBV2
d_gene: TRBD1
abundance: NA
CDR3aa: CASLPAGTVYGYTF
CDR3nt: TGTGCCAGCCTCCCCGCTGGGACAGTCTATGGCTACACCTTC

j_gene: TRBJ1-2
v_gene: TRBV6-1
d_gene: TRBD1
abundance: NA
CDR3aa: CASSEGTGGFWYTF
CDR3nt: TGTGCCAGCAGTGAAGGGACAGGGGGGTTTTGGTACACCTTC

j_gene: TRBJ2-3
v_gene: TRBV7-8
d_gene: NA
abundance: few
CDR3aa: CASSLFTATDTQYF
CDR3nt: TGTGCCAGCAGCTTATTCACCGCGACAGATACGCAGTATTTT

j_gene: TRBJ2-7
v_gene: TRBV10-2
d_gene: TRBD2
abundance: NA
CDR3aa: CASSGGANEQYF
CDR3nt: TGCGCCAGCAGCGGGGGGGCAAACGAGCAGTACTTC

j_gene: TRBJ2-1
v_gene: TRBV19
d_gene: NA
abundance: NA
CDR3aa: CASSKSHRNEQFF
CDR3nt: TGTGCCAGTAGTAAGAGTCACAGAAATGAGCAGTTCTTC

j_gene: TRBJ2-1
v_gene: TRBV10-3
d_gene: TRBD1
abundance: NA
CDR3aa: CAIARDSYNEQFF
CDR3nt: TGTGCCATCGCCCGGGACAGCTACAATGAGCAGTTCTTC

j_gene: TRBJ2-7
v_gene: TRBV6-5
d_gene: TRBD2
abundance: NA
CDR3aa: CASSYNFRGDYEQYF
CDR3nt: TGTGCCAGCAGTTATAATTTCCGGGGGGACTACGAGCAGTACTTC

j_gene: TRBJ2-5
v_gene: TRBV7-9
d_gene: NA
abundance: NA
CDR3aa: CASSLRGAGETQYF
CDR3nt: TGTGCCAGCAGCTTAAGGGGCGCAGGGGAGACCCAGTACTTC